The 10 T cell receptor beta chains listed next were all sequenced from one sample in a study of tumor-infiltrating lymphocytes in oesophageal squamous cell carcinoma. One entry per CDR3 protein, called by TCRdb with MiXCR from the PCR reads. The sample lists some 21,000 distinct CDR3 sequences; under 40% were seen once. The sequenced material came from esophageal tumor tissue. These TCRs come from a male donor with esophageal squamous cell carcinoma.

This clonotype was observed many times. The V and J genes are TRBV27 and TRBJ1-2, with D unclear. Per the germline V gene, CDR1 is MNHEY and CDR2 is SMNVEV (reference sequence). The CDR3 is made up of 14 amino acids. Trimming removed 7 bases from V and 3 bases from J, with 15 bases in between. CDR3 coding DNA: TGTGCCAGCAATCCAACACCGGAGGACTATGGCTACACCTTC. It translates to CASNPTPEDYGYTF.

Points on this clonotype: A read error may explain this, as a much larger clone is one base away. The rearrangement uses TRBV5-3 and TRBJ2-7, with D possibly TRBD1 on 6 matching bases. TRBV5-3 is noted as an ORF with a role that remains uncertain. V lost 8 bases and J lost 12, with 21 bases in between. The CDR3 contains 12 residues. The CDR3 sequence: CASSLRDTLWYF. The CDR3, as DNA: TGTGCCAGCAGCCTGAGGGACACCTTATGGTACTTC.

There are many counts of this clonotype. V usage is TRBV11-2 and J usage is TRBJ2-7; tentatively, D is TRBD1 (6 bases). V dropped 5 bases and J dropped 4 bases, with 18 bases sitting between them. Germline loops: CDR1 SGHAT, CDR2 FQNNGV. This CDR3 comprises 15 residues. The CDR3 sequence: CASSRSMDRGYEQYF. For the CDR3, the DNA is TGTGCCAGCAGCCGAAGTATGGACAGAGGGTACGAGCAGTACTTC.

There are many counts of this clonotype. J is TRBJ2-5 and V is TRBV6-6, with D perhaps TRBD2 (6 bases). V lost 2 bases and J 1 base, leaving 8 bases between the germline ends. Germline CDR1 and CDR2: MNHNY and SVGAGI (reference sequence). The CDR3 covers 14 residues. The CDR3, as DNA: TGTGCCAGCAGTTACATGGGGGGCCAAGAGACCCAGTACTTC. Its translation is CASSYMGGQETQYF.

This clonotype was counted ten times or more. The rearrangement uses TRBV7-9 and TRBJ2-7; tentatively, D is TRBD1 (5 bases). Germline V lookup: CDR1 SEHNR, CDR2 FQNEAQ (reference sequence). With 2 bases removed from V and 0 bases from J, the gap between germline ends came to 8 bases. The CDR3 loop spans 14 amino acids. CDR3 coding DNA: TGTGCCAGCAGCTTAAGCAGGGCCTCCTACGAGCAGTACTTC. Its translation: CASSLSRASYEQYF.

The chain couples TRBV11-1 to TRBJ2-7; D might be TRBD1 or TRBD2, each matching 5 bases. Germline-derived CDR1 and CDR2 are SGHAT and FQDESV (reference sequence). This CDR3 has 14 residues. Trimming took off 5 bases at V and 4 bases at J, with 15 bases between the two ends. CDR3 sequence (DNA): TGTGCCAGCAGCCACTCCGGGGCGCTGTACGAGCAGTACTTC. Translated, it gives CASSHSGALYEQYF. The full variable domain, rest sourced from reference TRBV11-1 and TRBJ2-7, is EAEVAQSPRYKITEKSQAVAFWCDPISGHATLYWYRQILGQGPELLVQFQDESVVDDSQLPKDRFSAERLKGVDSTLKIQPAELGDSAMYLCASSHSGALYEQYFGPGTRLTVT.

V is TRBV7-6 and J is TRBJ2-7; D call uncertain. Trimming removed 4 bases from V and 6 bases from J, with 19 bases in between. This CDR3 comprises 15 residues. CDR1 is SGHVS and CDR2 is FNYEAQ in the germline V gene. DNA of the CDR3: TGTGCCAGCAGCTCACAAAATGGGCCCTTCTCCGAGCAGTACTTC. It is translated as CASSSQNGPFSEQYF.

The chain is built from TRBV10-3 and TRBJ2-3; D might be TRBD1 (7 bases). Matching the DNA end better, TRBJ2-5 makes the J call doubtful. The CDR3 length is 15 residues. Germline-derived CDR1 and CDR2 are ENHRY and SYGVKD. The CDR3: CAIKTYVEGAETQYF. CDR3 DNA: TGTGCCATCAAGACCTATGTGGAGGGGGCAGAGACCCAGTACTTC.

Worth noting for this clonotype: The limits of the CDR3 on the DNA are not certain, so only TCRdb's listed CDR3 is given. The chain employs TRBV5-6 and TRBJ2-7; TRBD1, the table's D call, lacks a check against the DNA. The CDR3 spans 18 residues, counting both ends. CDR1 is SGHDT and CDR2 is YYEEEE in the germline V gene. CDR3 region: CASSFRWVTVILWLHLRF.

In its sample, this clonotype is medium-sized. The rearrangement joins TRBV7-2 to TRBJ1-6, with a possible D match to TRBD1 (5 bases). Looked up from germline, CDR1 is SGHTA and CDR2 is FQGNSA. Trimming stripped 4 bases from V and 8 bases from J, with 15 bases between. The CDR3 runs to 15 residues. The CDR3 region is CASSWQGPGDSPLHF. The CDR3 nucleotides are TGTGCCAGCAGCTGGCAGGGTCCAGGAGATTCACCCCTCCACTTT.